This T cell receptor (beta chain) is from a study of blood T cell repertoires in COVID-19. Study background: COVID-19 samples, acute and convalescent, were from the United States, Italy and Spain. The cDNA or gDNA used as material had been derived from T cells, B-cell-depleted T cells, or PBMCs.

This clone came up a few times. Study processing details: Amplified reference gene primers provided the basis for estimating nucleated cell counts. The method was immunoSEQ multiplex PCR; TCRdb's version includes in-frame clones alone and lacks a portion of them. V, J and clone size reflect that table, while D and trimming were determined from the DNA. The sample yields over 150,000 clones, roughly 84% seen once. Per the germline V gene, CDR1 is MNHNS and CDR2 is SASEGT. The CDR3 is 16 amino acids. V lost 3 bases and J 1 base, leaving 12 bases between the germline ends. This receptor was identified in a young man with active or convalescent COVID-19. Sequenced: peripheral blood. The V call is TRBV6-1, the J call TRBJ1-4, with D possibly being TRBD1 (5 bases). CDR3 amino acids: CASSEEGRKTNEKLFF. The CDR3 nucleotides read TGTGCCAGCAGTGAGGAGGGGAGGAAAACTAATGAAAAACTGTTTTTT.